This T cell receptor beta chain was found in a study of cytomegalovirus exposure and HLA in healthy donors. CDR3 length: 14 amino acids. The germline CDR1 and CDR2 sequences are MGHDK and SYGVNS. The PCR made use of 60 Vbeta and 13 Jbeta primers. Method: immunoSEQ multiplex PCR; TCRdb's copy keeps in-frame clones and lacks some. This table has 77,000 or so clones, around 75% appearing once. Whole-study findings and limits: A later analysis showed that HLA-associated TCR beta chains had undergone more clonal expansion than equally common others. The majority of CMV-associated TCR beta chains were reported as apparently HLA-restricted in a later analysis.

A note on this clone: Its antigen is unidentified. At one end the junction does not follow the germline gene, possibly because of a read error.

Participants comprised healthy donors of bone marrow. The TCR sequence derives from a woman aged 35 to 49 in good health and CMV-seronegative. The sample consisted of PBMCs. The J gene is TRBJ2-7, the V gene TRBV25-1; TRBD1 is a possible D gene (5 bases). CDR3 bases: TGTGCCAGCAGTGAATCCGGACAATTATACGAGCGGTACTTC. It translates to CASSESGQLYERYF.